The clone carrying this TCR beta chain has more than one count but fewer than ten. Its antigen is still unknown. These data are taken from a study of early T cells in non-severe SARS-CoV-2 infection. The overall study: Bulk RNA taken from unsorted whole blood was sequenced, leaving chains unpaired.

The CDR3 length is 14 residues. Germline loops: CDR1 LNHDA, CDR2 SQIVND (reference sequence). V was clipped by 5 bases and J by 4 bases, with 15 bases between them. Each cDNA molecule carried a unique molecular identifier. TCRdb re-called the 5' RACE reads through MiXCR, storing one row per CDR3 protein. The sample contains roughly 65,000 distinct CDR3 sequences, 12% of which appear only once. Broader study findings: Matching results from VDJdb favored anti-spike CD8 responses, leaving private and CD4 specificities undetected.

J is TRBJ2-7 and V is TRBV19; the D gene is possibly TRBD2 (6 bases). This sequence was found in an adult who was a healthcare worker with PCR-confirmed SARS-CoV-2 infection or an uninfected control (not recorded which). Sequenced material: whole blood. This CDR3 reads CASSLSGSPYEQYF. CDR3 bases: TGTGCCAGTAGTTTATCCGGGAGCCCATACGAGCAGTACTTC.